This T cell receptor (beta chain) comes out of a study of T cell responses to AZD1222 COVID-19 vaccine. In the study overall: Pooling was applied to second doses at about 4 or about 12 weeks. Notes on the study in general: The study found Spike-specific TCR breadth and depth rose after two AZD1222 doses. Nearly half of the spike-specific TCRs reportedly recognize variant regions that carry no mutations. Clonal diversity was possibly underestimated, and white British individuals and females predominated among donors.

The method was immunoSEQ multiplex PCR; TCRdb's version includes in-frame clones alone and lacks a portion of them. The repertoire consists of approximately 89,000 clones, with more than 70% occurring once and the leading ten covering roughly 15%. The CDR3 has 13 amino acids. Between the trimmed V and J ends, which lost 0 bases and 5 bases, there was a span of 6 bases. Germline loops: CDR1 MRHNA, CDR2 SNTAGT. On this clone itself: Antigen unknown.

This chain links TRBV6-4 with TRBJ2-3; D is ambiguous. The sequence derives from an adult in good health. This specimen consisted of peripheral blood, obtained on day 0 of AZD1222 vaccination. The CDR3 DNA follows: TGTGCCAGCAGTGACTCAGAACAAGATACGCAGTATTTT. This sequence encodes CASSDSEQDTQYF.